The TCR beta chain described here comes from a study of T-cell reconstitution after alpha-beta-depleted transplantation in children. Unique molecular identifiers featured in how the TCRbeta library was prepared. TCRdb re-called the PCR reads through MiXCR, storing one row per CDR3 protein. The sample lists about half a million distinct CDR3 sequences; approximately 13% were seen once. Germline loops: CDR1 MGHRA, CDR2 YSYEKL. The CDR3 runs 14 residues. Between the trimmed V and J ends, which lost 3 bases and 5 bases, there was a span of 14 bases. The specimen was PBMCs from the stem cell graft donor, collected from the stem cell graft. This chain connects TRBV4-1 to TRBJ2-7, with D possibly TRBD1 on 6 matching bases. The clonotype was recovered from a human donor who donated a stem cell graft to a child with combined immunodeficiency. The CDR3: CASSQVTGSDEQYF. The CDR3, as DNA: TGCGCCAGCAGCCAGGTGACAGGATCTGACGAGCAGTACTTC.